The 10 T cell receptor beta chains given below trace back to one sample, sequenced in a study of blood T cell repertoires in COVID-19. The repertoire was sequenced with immunoSEQ multiplex PCR; TCRdb's copy has only in-frame clones and lacks some. The repertoire holds around 450,000 clones, with nearly 90% as singletons. The sequenced sample consisted of PBMCs or T cells enriched from blood (not recorded which). Receptors originate from a woman between 18 and 29 years old with acute COVID-19.

The count of this clone is one. DNA of the CDR3: TGCAGCGCCAGGGCCAACTTTGACTATGGCTACACCTTC. Amino acid sequence: CSARANFDYGYTF. This chain uses TRBV29-1 with TRBJ1-2; a possible D gene is TRBD1 (5 bases). The ends were cut back, 7 bases at V and 3 bases at J, with 15 bases in the middle. Germline CDR1 SQVTM, CDR2 ANQGSEA. CDR3 size: 13 residues.

The gene calls are TRBV7-2 and TRBJ2-2; 8 bases map to TRBD2. This CDR3 has 14 amino acids. Germline CDR1 reads SGHTA; CDR2 reads FQGNSA. J lost 1 base, V lost 10 bases, and 5 bases had no gene match. The CDR3 DNA sequence: TGTGCCACCAAGCGGGGGCAGAACACCGGGGAGCTGTTTTTT. Its protein product is CATKRGQNTGELFF.

This rearrangement joins TRBV7-8 to TRBJ2-1; 7 bases match TRBD2. Per the germline V gene, CDR1 is SGHVS and CDR2 is FQNEAQ. The CDR3 has 16 residues. The ends lost 3 bases at V and 0 bases at J; junction bases unmatched: 5. CDR3: CASSFDAGASYNEQFF. The CDR3 DNA is TGTGCCAGCAGCTTCGACGCGGGAGCCTCCTACAATGAGCAGTTCTTC.

In this sample, this clone turned up a few times. This chain links TRBV6-5 with TRBJ2-1; tentative D call: TRBD1 (5 bases). The CDR3 runs 12 residues. V was clipped by 6 bases and J by 7 bases, with 10 bases between them. Per the germline V gene, CDR1 is MNHEY and CDR2 is SVGAGI. CDR3 amino acids: CASRSPGNEQFF. For the CDR3, the DNA is TGTGCCAGCAGGTCCCCAGGGAATGAGCAGTTCTTC.

V is TRBV30 and J is TRBJ2-7, with 7 bases that match TRBD1. The germline V gene encodes CDR1 GTSNPN and CDR2 SVGIG (reference sequence). With 6 bases clipped from V and 6 bases from J, the junction kept 5 bases outside the gene matches. The CDR3 consists of 11 residues. CDR3 bases: TGTGCCTGTACACAGGGGATCGAGCAGTACTTC. Encoded protein: CACTQGIEQYF.

This chain connects TRBV15 to TRBJ2-3; TRBD2 aligns across 11 bases. CDR3 length equals 12 residues. CDR1 is LNHNV and CDR2 is YYDKDF in the germline V gene (reference sequence). V trimming: 10 bases; J trimming: 5 bases; junction bases outside the gene matches: 2. Here the CDR3 DNA reads TGTGCCATCGGACTAGCGGGAGATACGCAGTATTTT. Translation: CAIGLAGDTQYF.

The chain uses TRBV9 and TRBJ2-1, with 8 bases matching TRBD1. The CDR3 spans 16 residues. The ends lost 0 bases at V and 8 bases at J; junction bases unmatched: 10. Looked up from germline, CDR1 is SGDLS and CDR2 is YYNGEE. The CDR3 region has the DNA TGTGCCAGCAGCGTAGGATTGGACAGGGTAATCGATGAGCAGTTCTTC. This codes for CASSVGLDRVIDEQFF.

The chain combines TRBV2 with TRBJ2-7; D perhaps matches TRBD2 (5 bases). Germline CDR1 reads SNHLY; CDR2 reads FYNNEI. This CDR3 is 14 amino acids long. V dropped 5 bases and J dropped 1 base, with 12 bases sitting between them. CDR3 DNA sequence: TGTGCCAGCAGTCTCCCGGGGAGTTCCTACGAGCAGTACTTC. Residues: CASSLPGSSYEQYF.

In DNA form, the CDR3 reads TGTGCCAGCAGTTATACGGACAGGGGTGGTAATCAGCCCCAGCATTTT. This encodes CASSYTDRGGNQPQHF. The V gene is TRBV6-2 or TRBV6-3, the J gene TRBJ1-5; 9 nucleotides align to TRBD1. CDR1 and CDR2 (germline): MNHEY, SVGEGT. Losses at the gene ends were 3 bases for V and 4 bases for J; bases not matched to a gene: 7. The CDR3 spans 16 residues.

Concerning this clone: Germline and junction disagree at one end, which may indicate a read error. V is TRBV12-3 or TRBV12-4 and J is TRBJ1-1, with no clear D. There are 12 residues in the CDR3. CDR3 region: CASSLAVERTSF. The CDR3 DNA is TGTGCCAGCAGTTTAGCTGTCGAAAGAACGAGCTTT.